This entry concerns a single T cell receptor beta chain. In the source study's methods: Amplification from reference gene primers served as the basis for estimated nucleated cell counts. Assay used: immunoSEQ multiplex PCR; TCRdb lists only in-frame clones, some missing. From that table come the V and J calls and clone size; the DNA was used to work out D and trimming. The sample comprises 250,000 or so clones, 82% of which are singletons, and approximately 4.8% rests with the top ten. These data originate in a study of blood T cell repertoires in COVID-19. Input material: peripheral blood. The TCR comes from a woman aged 65 to 85 with acute or convalescent COVID-19.

In DNA, the CDR3 is TGTGCCAGCAGCTTTAGCGGGGGAATTAGGGCCGGGGAGCTGTTTTTT. It encodes CASSFSGGIRAGELFF. The V gene is TRBV7-2, the J gene TRBJ2-2; the match to TRBD2 covers 9 bases. After removal of 3 bases from V and 6 bases from J, the junction contained 8 bases not matched to a gene. Germline CDR1 is SGHTA and CDR2 is FQGNSA. The CDR3 runs to 16 residues.